This is a list of T cell receptor beta chains from one sample in a study of blood T cell repertoires in COVID-19. The assay was immunoSEQ multiplex PCR, and TCRdb's table has in-frame clones only and misses some. The sample records about 58,000 clones, over 65% being singletons. The sample comprised peripheral blood. The source is a man in his forties or fifties with active COVID-19. Each CDR3 is given with its conserved first and last residue. The D gene is left open where the match is weak. Size is omitted from some rows. Given values are once, few, many or a class for expanded clones.

TRBV25-1	TRBJ1-2	-	TRBD1	TGTGCCAGCAGCGGGGACAGCCTTGGCTACACCTTC	CASSGDSLGYTF
TRBV5-6	TRBJ1-1	-	-	TGTGCCAGCAGCGCGGACATAGATACTGAAGCTTTCTTT	CASSADIDTEAFF
TRBV9	TRBJ2-3	-	-	TGTGCCAGCAGCGTAGCAGGCAGGGTCACAGATACGCAGTATTTT	CASSVAGRVTDTQYF
TRBV18	TRBJ2-2	-	TRBD2	TGTGCCAGCTCACCACCGAGCGGGAACTTGAACACCGGGGAGCTGTTTTTT	CASSPPSGNLNTGELFF
TRBV6-5	TRBJ1-5	-	-	TGTGCCAGCAGTTCCCCGGGTCAGCCCCAGCATTTT	CASSSPGQPQHF
TRBV28	TRBJ1-5	once	-	TGTGCCAGCACCTCGGCCGGGAAGGTACAGCCCCAGCATTTT	CASTSAGKVQPQHF
TRBV28	TRBJ1-5	-	-	TGTGCCAGCAGTTTGTTGGCAGGTTCCCAGCATTTT	CASSLLAGSQHF
TRBV28	TRBJ1-2	-	-	TGTGCCAGCAGTTTAATCCGGGGGGGCTCCTATGGCTACACCTTC	CASSLIRGGSYGYTF
TRBV30	TRBJ2-1	-	TRBD2	TGTGCCTGGAGTCCACTAGCGGGAGAGTGGGATGAGCAGTTCTTC	CAWSPLAGEWDEQFF
TRBV9	TRBJ2-1	-	TRBD2	TGTGCCAGCAGCCCCCGGGCGGGAGGGGACTACAATGAGCAGTTCTTC	CASSPRAGGDYNEQFF
TRBV6-2/TRBV6-3	TRBJ2-1	-	TRBD2	TGTGCCAGCAGCCTGGGAGCGGGAGGGCCCAGGAATGAGCAGTTCTTC	CASSLGAGGPRNEQFF
TRBV9	TRBJ2-7	-	TRBD2	TGTGCCAGCAGCGTAGCGGGGACTAGCGACTACGAGCAGTACTTC	CASSVAGTSDYEQYF
TRBV9	TRBJ2-1	-	TRBD2	TGTGCCAGCAGCCTGGGACTAGCGGGGGCCCACAATGAGCAGTTCTTC	CASSLGLAGAHNEQFF
TRBV6-5	TRBJ1-5	-	TRBD1	TGTGCCAGCAGGGACAGGCGCGATCAGCCCCAGCATTTT	CASRDRRDQPQHF
TRBV7-9	TRBJ1-1	-	-	TGTGCCAGCAGCCCCCGGTACGAAGCTTTCTTT	CASSPRYEAFF
TRBV28	TRBJ2-7	once	-	TGTGCCAGCAGTCGACCTGGGCGATTGGACGAGCAGTACTTC	CASSRPGRLDEQYF
TRBV6-5	TRBJ2-3	-	-	TGTGCCAGCAGTTGGGGGGAACGGACAGATACGCAGTATTTT	CASSWGERTDTQYF
TRBV7-6	TRBJ2-7	-	TRBD1	TGTGCCAGCAGTCGTAATATCGGGACAGACCAGCAGTACTTC	CASSRNIGTDQQYF
TRBV5-6	TRBJ2-5	-	-	TGTGCCAGCAGCTTCGGTAGACAGAGTAAGGCCCAGTACTTC	CASSFGRQSKAQYF
TRBV7-6	TRBJ2-7	-	TRBD2	TGTGCCAGCAGCTTAGACGGGACTAACGAGCAGTACTTC	CASSLDGTNEQYF
TRBV11-3	TRBJ2-3	-	TRBD2	TGTGCCAGCAGCCTCGGACTAGCGGGATTCACAGATACGCAGTATTTT	CASSLGLAGFTDTQYF
TRBV14	TRBJ1-5	many	-	TGTGCCAGCAGCCAAGAGCCACGAGGGCGCGATCAGCCCCAGCATTTT	CASSQEPRGRDQPQHF
TRBV27	TRBJ2-1	-	-	TGTGCCAGCAGCCCGACTCCTCGAGCGGAGCAGTTCTTC	CASSPTPRAEQFF
TRBV27	TRBJ1-6	once	-	TGTGCCAGCACTCAAACATGGGGGGGTCCCAATTCACCCCTCCACTTT	CASTQTWGGPNSPLHF
TRBV7-3	TRBJ2-1	-	-	TGTGCCAGCAGCCCCCTACCACGTTATGAGCAGTTCTTC	CASSPLPRYEQFF
TRBV24-1	TRBJ2-1	-	TRBD1	TGTGCCACCAGTGACCCATCCGGGACAGGGAAAGGGGAGCAGTTCTTC	CATSDPSGTGKGEQFF
TRBV19	TRBJ2-5	-	-	TGTGCCAGTAGCCGGCGGGACAGTAAAGAGACCCAGTACTTC	CASSRRDSKETQYF
TRBV6-6	TRBJ1-5	-	TRBD1	TGTGCCAGCAGTTGGGACAGGGGACAGCCCCAGCATTTT	CASSWDRGQPQHF
TRBV7-7	TRBJ2-1	-	TRBD2	TGTGCTAGCAGTTCACTAGCGGGCCGTCTCAATGAGCAGTTCTTC	CASSSLAGRLNEQFF
TRBV27	TRBJ2-7	-	TRBD1	TGTGCCAGCAGCTATCGTTACAGGGGTGGAACCTACGAGCAGTACTTC	CASSYRYRGGTYEQYF
TRBV30	TRBJ1-6	-	TRBD1	TGTGCCTGGAGTGTAAAAAGACAGGGCACTTCACCCCTCCACTTT	CAWSVKRQGTSPLHF
TRBV29-1	TRBJ2-3	-	-	TGCAGCGTTGGTGGCCTCACAGGGACGCAGTATTTT	CSVGGLTGTQYF
TRBV13	TRBJ2-3	once	-	TGTGCCAGCAGCTTACGTAGGCGGGGCCGCACAGATACGCAGTATTTT	CASSLRRRGRTDTQYF
TRBV5-1	TRBJ2-5	-	-	TGCGCCAGCAGCCCGGCGGTAGGAGGGGAGACCCAGTACTTC	CASSPAVGGETQYF
TRBV20-1	TRBJ2-1	-	-	TGCAGCCAGGGGTTTCCGCAGTTCTTC	CSQGFPQFF
TRBV11-3	TRBJ1-1	-	-	TGTGCCAGCAGCGACCGGACAGCCAACACTGAAGCTTTCTTT	CASSDRTANTEAFF
TRBV7-9	TRBJ1-4	-	-	TGTGCCAGCAGCTTAGCGATGGGACTCATTAATGAAAAACTGTTTTTT	CASSLAMGLINEKLFF
TRBV2	TRBJ2-2	-	-	TGTGCCAGCATCCCAGGGCCGAACACCGGGGAGCTGTTTTTT	CASIPGPNTGELFF
TRBV18	TRBJ1-2	-	-	TGTGCCAGCTCACCACCTCATCAGCGACGGGGTGGCTACACCTTC	CASSPPHQRRGGYTF
TRBV5-4	TRBJ1-2	-	-	TGTGCCAGCACCACGGGACACACTAACTATGGCTACACCTTC	CASTTGHTNYGYTF
TRBV28	TRBJ2-5	-	-	TGTGCCAGCAGTCTTGTCCTGGCTCAAGAGACCCAGTACTTC	CASSLVLAQETQYF
TRBV5-5	TRBJ2-6	-	TRBD1	TGTGCCAGCAGCTTTACAGGGGCCTACTCTGGGGCCAACGTCCTGACTTTC	CASSFTGAYSGANVLTF
TRBV7-8	TRBJ2-4	-	TRBD2	TGTGCCAGCAGCTTCTTTCTAGCGGGAGAAGGGAACATTCAGTACTTC	CASSFFLAGEGNIQYF
TRBV9	TRBJ2-1	few	-	TGTGCCAGCAGCCCGCGGGGAGTGCACAATGAGCAGTTCTTC	CASSPRGVHNEQFF
TRBV18	TRBJ2-3	-	TRBD1	TGTGCCAGCTCACCAGTGCGACAGGGCATCGCCACAGATACGCAGTATTTT	CASSPVRQGIATDTQYF
TRBV11-2	TRBJ2-7	-	TRBD1	TGTGCCAGCAGCCCGTGGAGGACAGGATGGGGCGAGCAGTACTTC	CASSPWRTGWGEQYF
TRBV29-1	TRBJ2-3	few	TRBD1	TGCAGCGTGAGATCAGGGGGCGCGGATACGCAGTATTTT	CSVRSGGADTQYF
TRBV11-1	TRBJ2-2	-	-	TGTGCCAGCAGCTTCATGGCTAGGGGCACCGGGGAGCTGTTTTTT	CASSFMARGTGELFF
TRBV10-1	TRBJ1-6	-	TRBD1	TGCGCCAGCAGTGGGTCGACAGGGTTTGGTTCACCCCTCCACTTT	CASSGSTGFGSPLHF
TRBV5-4	TRBJ1-1	-	-	TGTGCCAGCAGCTTCTCCGGGAACACTGAAGCTTTCTTT	CASSFSGNTEAFF
TRBV30	TRBJ2-4	-	-	TGTGCCTGGAGTGCAGGGTCACTCGTACCGCGGACAACGGGAGCCAAAAACATTCAGTACTTC	CAWSAGSLVPRTTGAKNIQYF
TRBV6-6	TRBJ2-7	-	TRBD2	TGTGCCAGCAGCCGGACTAGCGGGAGTTTCTCCTACGAGCAGTACTTC	CASSRTSGSFSYEQYF
TRBV5-5	TRBJ2-2	-	TRBD2	TGTGCCAGCAGCTTGACAGTAGGCGGGAGGCACACCGGGGAGCTGTTTTTT	CASSLTVGGRHTGELFF
TRBV5-1	TRBJ2-1	-	TRBD2	TGCGCCAGCAGCACCCTGGGACTAGCCACCTACAATGAGCAGTTCTTC	CASSTLGLATYNEQFF
TRBV6-5	TRBJ1-4	once	-	TGTGCCAGCAGCGACGACAGATCAACTAATGAAAAACTGTTTTTT	CASSDDRSTNEKLFF
TRBV11-3	TRBJ2-1	-	TRBD1	TGTGCCAGCAGCCCGAGGACAGGGTTAGGTGAGCAGTTCTTC	CASSPRTGLGEQFF
TRBV27	TRBJ2-7	few	-	TGTGCCAGCAGTTTGGGGCAGAGCCCCTACGAGCAGTACTTC	CASSLGQSPYEQYF
TRBV5-6	TRBJ1-4	-	TRBD1	TGTGCCAGCAGCTTCAGGACAGGGGTGGACGAAAAACTGTTTTTT	CASSFRTGVDEKLFF
TRBV4-1	TRBJ1-1	-	-	TGCGCCAGCAGCCTTGCTGCGGAAAACACTGAAGCTTTCTTT	CASSLAAENTEAFF